What follows are 24 T cell receptor beta chains derived from one specimen sequenced in a study of blood T cell repertoires in COVID-19. Method: immunoSEQ multiplex PCR; TCRdb's copy keeps in-frame clones and lacks some. The table includes about 160,000 clones, 80% to 85% detected once. Material: peripheral blood. The receptors shown here come from a woman in her sixties or seventies with acute or convalescent COVID-19.

This clone was observed once. The chain is built from TRBV19 and TRBJ2-5, with D tentatively TRBD2 (6 bases). Trimming left V 3 bases short and J 1 base short, with 9 bases between. Germline V gives CDR1 LNHDA, CDR2 SQIVND (reference sequence). CDR3 length equals 14 residues. In DNA form, the CDR3 reads TGTGCCAGTAGTATTGGAGGGATCCAAGAGACCCAGTACTTC. Translated, it gives CASSIGGIQETQYF.

The chain has TRBV5-6 and TRBJ1-5, with D tentatively TRBD1 (5 bases). V dropped 0 bases and J dropped 2 bases, with 9 bases sitting between them. The germline gives CDR1 SGHDT, CDR2 YYEEEE. CDR3 length equals 15 residues. The CDR3 DNA reads TGTGCCAGCAGCTTGGCCTCGGGGGGCAATCAGCCCCAGCATTTT. Encoded protein: CASSLASGGNQPQHF. Supplemented by reference TRBV5-6 and TRBJ1-5, the full variable domain reads DAGVTQSPTHLIKTRGQQVTLRCSPKSGHDTVSWYQQALGQGPQFIFQYYEEEERQRGNFPDRFSGHQFPNYSSELNVNALLLGDSALYLCASSLASGGNQPQHFGDGTRLSIL.

The chain employs TRBV5-1 and TRBJ1-5; 11 positions agree with TRBD1. The V segment lost 3 bases and the J segment 7 bases; nucleotides outside the gene matches: 3. CDR3 length equals 14 residues. Germline lookup yields CDR1 SGHRS and CDR2 YFSETQ. The CDR3 coding sequence is TGCGCCAGCAGCTGGACAGGGGGCTACCAGCCCCAGCATTTT. This sequence encodes CASSWTGGYQPQHF.

The V and J genes are TRBV4-2 and TRBJ2-1, with unresolved D. Deletions cut 0 bases from V and 0 bases from J, with 9 bases between. Germline CDR1 LGHNA, CDR2 YNFKEQ. CDR3 length: 16 residues. As DNA, the CDR3 is TGTGCCAGCAGCCAAGATTTTTTGAGCTCCTACAATGAGCAGTTCTTC. Its translation is CASSQDFLSSYNEQFF.

This clone occurred once. V usage is TRBV7-2 and J usage is TRBJ1-2; 9 bases align to TRBD1. Germline V gives CDR1 SGHTA, CDR2 FQGNSA. The CDR3 length is 12 residues. The V segment lost 5 bases and the J segment 8 bases; nucleotides outside the gene matches: 3. CDR3 nucleotides: TGTGCCAGCAGCCCGACAGGGGGAGGCTACACCTTC. Amino acid sequence: CASSPTGGGYTF.

This chain links TRBV5-1 with TRBJ2-7, with D possibly TRBD1 on 6 matching bases. This CDR3 has 13 amino acids. V was clipped by 4 bases and J by 2 bases, with 10 bases between them. Germline lookup yields CDR1 SGHRS and CDR2 YFSETQ. The CDR3 loop reads CASSAGVAYEQYF. In DNA form, the CDR3 reads TGCGCCAGCAGCGCAGGGGTCGCCTACGAGCAGTACTTC. Supplemented by reference TRBV5-1 and TRBJ2-7, the full variable domain reads KAGVTQTPRYLIKTRGQQVTLSCSPISGHRSVSWYQQTPGQGLQFLFEYFSETQRNKGNFPGRFSGRQFSNSRSEMNVSTLELGDSALYLCASSAGVAYEQYFGPGTRLTVT.

The rearrangement joins TRBV19 to TRBJ2-4; D unclear. This CDR3 is built from 16 residues. Germline V gene sequence: CDR1 LNHDA, CDR2 SQIVND (reference sequence). The germline V and J ends were trimmed by 3 bases and 1 base, with 13 bases remaining between them. CDR3 coding DNA: TGTGCCAGTAGTATTATATACGTAGAGGCCAAAAACATTCAGTACTTC. This sequence encodes CASSIIYVEAKNIQYF. The variable domain in full, with the rest retrieved from reference TRBV19 and TRBJ2-4, is DGGITQSPKYLFRKEGQNVTLSCEQNLNHDAMYWYRQDPGQGLRLIYYSQIVNDFQKGDIAEGYSVSREKKESFPLTVTSAQKNPTAFYLCASSIIYVEAKNIQYFGAGTRLSVL.

This clone is a singleton in its sample. This chain connects TRBV7-2 to TRBJ2-7; 8 bases are a match to TRBD1. Germline-derived CDR1 and CDR2 are SGHTA and FQGNSA. V gave up 5 bases and J gave up 0 bases; unmatched junction bases: 6. The length of the CDR3 is 15 residues. CDR3 sequence reads: CASSLGQGLSYEQYF. The CDR3 DNA sequence: TGTGCCAGCAGCCTCGGACAGGGCCTCTCCTACGAGCAGTACTTC.

This clone was detected once. V gene TRBV5-4 combines with J gene TRBJ1-6, with TRBD1 identical over 7 bases. The CDR3 spans 15 residues. Germline CDR1 is SGHNT and CDR2 is YYREEE (reference sequence). The ends lost 1 base at V and 9 bases at J; junction bases unmatched: 7. The DNA of the CDR3 is TGTGCCAGCAGCTTGCGACAGGGTTCGGGTTCACCCCTCCACTTT. Encoded protein: CASSLRQGSGSPLHF. The full variable domain, in which reference TRBV5-4 and TRBJ1-6 provide the parts outside the CDR3, is ETGVTQSPTHLIKTRGQQVTLRCSSQSGHNTVSWYQQALGQGPQFIFQYYREEENGRGNFPPRFSGLQFPNYSSELNVNALELDDSALYLCASSLRQGSGSPLHFGNGTRLTVT.

The chain is built from TRBV6-5 and TRBJ1-5; 7 bases map to TRBD1. The CDR3 contains 11 residues. Per the germline V gene, CDR1 is MNHEY and CDR2 is SVGAGI. Germline trimming cut 6 bases from V and 9 bases from J; bases unmatched to any gene: 2. This CDR3 reads CASSQGGPQHF. The CDR3 nucleotides read TGTGCCAGCAGCCAGGGGGGGCCCCAGCATTTT.

This rearrangement joins TRBV28 to TRBJ2-5; maybe TRBD1 (5 bases). Germline V gene data show CDR1 as MDHEN and CDR2 as SYDVKM. This CDR3 has 15 residues. Trimming cost V 2 bases and J 0 bases, with 10 bases left between them. The CDR3 nucleotides are TGTGCCAGCAGTTTAGAGACAGCGTACCAAGAGACCCAGTACTTC. Translation: CASSLETAYQETQYF.

This chain connects TRBV28 to TRBJ1-4; D perhaps matches TRBD1 (5 bases). CDR3 length: 14 amino acids. V dropped 7 bases and J dropped 7 bases, with 16 bases sitting between them. Germline-derived CDR1 and CDR2 are MDHEN and SYDVKM. As DNA, the CDR3 is TGTGCCAGCACCCTCGGGGGGTCCGCTGAAAAACTGTTTTTT. As protein: CASTLGGSAEKLFF.

The gene calls are TRBV7-2 and TRBJ2-7; no clear D. The CDR3 spans 13 residues. The ends were cut back, 1 base at V and 1 base at J, with 5 bases in the middle. Per the germline V gene, CDR1 is SGHTA and CDR2 is FQGNSA. This CDR3 reads CASSLESSYEQYF. The CDR3 DNA sequence: TGTGCCAGCAGCTTAGAATCATCCTACGAGCAGTACTTC.

The rearrangement uses TRBV19 and TRBJ1-3; 9 nucleotides align to TRBD1. This CDR3 contains 15 residues. V trimming: 5 bases; J trimming: 2 bases; junction bases outside the gene matches: 4. Germline CDR1 reads LNHDA; CDR2 reads SQIVND (reference sequence). CDR3 DNA: TGTGCCAGTAGTTTACAGGGGGCGGCTGGAAACACCATATATTTT. This encodes CASSLQGAAGNTIYF. The full variable domain, its missing parts supplied by reference TRBV19 and TRBJ1-3, is DGGITQSPKYLFRKEGQNVTLSCEQNLNHDAMYWYRQDPGQGLRLIYYSQIVNDFQKGDIAEGYSVSREKKESFPLTVTSAQKNPTAFYLCASSLQGAAGNTIYFGEGSWLTVV.

This clone has a handful of counts. The chain has TRBV5-1 and TRBJ2-1, with 8 bases lining up with TRBD2. V shed 7 bases and J 7 bases; nucleotides not matched to a gene: 13. CDR1 and CDR2 from the germline V gene are SGHRS and YFSETQ. The CDR3 loop spans 15 amino acids. The CDR3 loop reads CASGSRSGGDNEQFF. In DNA, the CDR3 is TGCGCCAGCGGGTCAAGGAGCGGGGGAGATAATGAGCAGTTCTTC.

The chain couples TRBV5-1 to TRBJ2-7; 10 bases are a match to TRBD1. Trimming cost V 0 bases and J 4 bases; bases outside gene matches: 4. Per germline, CDR1 SGHRS and CDR2 YFSETQ. The CDR3 covers 15 residues. The chain's CDR3 is CASSLGTGGIYEQYF. The CDR3 region has the DNA TGCGCCAGCAGCTTGGGGACAGGGGGGATTTACGAGCAGTACTTC. Drawing the rest from reference TRBV5-1 and TRBJ2-7, the complete variable domain is KAGVTQTPRYLIKTRGQQVTLSCSPISGHRSVSWYQQTPGQGLQFLFEYFSETQRNKGNFPGRFSGRQFSNSRSEMNVSTLELGDSALYLCASSLGTGGIYEQYFGPGTRLTVT.

The V gene is TRBV5-1, the J gene TRBJ1-4; a weak D match, TRBD1 (5 bases). The germline gives CDR1 SGHRS, CDR2 YFSETQ. The CDR3 is 15 residues long. Trimming left V 2 bases short and J 10 bases short, with 18 bases between. The CDR3 sequence is CASSFPEQVNGKLFF. Here the CDR3 DNA reads TGCGCCAGCAGCTTTCCCGAACAGGTTAACGGAAAACTGTTTTTT.

The CDR3 region is CASSQAGGSTYGYTF. Here the CDR3 DNA reads TGTGCCAGCAGCCAAGCAGGGGGCAGTACCTATGGCTACACCTTC. The V call is TRBV3-1 (or the pseudogene TRBV3-2), the J call TRBJ1-2, with 8 nucleotides matching TRBD1. The ends lost 1 base at V and 4 bases at J; junction bases unmatched: 5. This CDR3 is 15 amino acids long. Germline lookup yields CDR1 LGHDT and CDR2 YNNKEL (reference sequence).

V usage is TRBV11-3 and J usage is TRBJ2-1; the match to TRBD2 covers 12 bases. Losses at the gene ends were 5 bases for V and 7 bases for J; bases not matched to a gene: 0. The germline CDR1 and CDR2 sequences are SGHNT and YENEEA. The CDR3 length is 13 residues. CDR3 in amino acids: CASSLAGGNEQFF. The CDR3 bases are TGTGCCAGCAGCCTAGCGGGGGGGAATGAGCAGTTCTTC.

The table lists this clone with a count of one. The V call is TRBV7-9, the J call TRBJ2-1; D may be TRBD1 (8 bases). The CDR3 is 16 residues long. Germline V CDR1 and CDR2: SEHNR, FQNEAQ (reference sequence). V was trimmed by 5 bases and J by 0 bases, leaving 14 bases between them. The CDR3 here is CASSPQGGVSYNEQFF. CDR3 DNA: TGTGCCAGCAGCCCACAGGGGGGGGTCTCCTACAATGAGCAGTTCTTC.

This clone was detected only a few times. The CDR3 here is CATSDSALGGLAKNIQYF. The DNA of the CDR3 is TGTGCCACCAGTGATTCCGCCCTAGGAGGTTTAGCCAAAAACATTCAGTACTTC. The rearrangement joins TRBV24-1 to TRBJ2-4, with a tentative D call TRBD2 (5 bases). Germline loops: CDR1 KGHDR, CDR2 SFDVKD. CDR3 size: 18 residues. The V gene lost 2 bases and the J gene lost 0 bases, with 16 bases spanning the gap.

The chain combines TRBV5-5 with TRBJ1-2; D uncertain. Deletions cut 1 base from V and 4 bases from J, with 17 bases between. The germline CDR1 and CDR2 sequences are SGHKS and YYEKEE (reference sequence). CDR3 length: 16 residues. In nucleotides, the CDR3 is TGTGCCAGCAGCTTGAACCCGGAGATCGCTGGCTATGGCTACACCTTC. Residues: CASSLNPEIAGYGYTF.

This clone was counted between two and nine times. The chain couples TRBV5-1 to TRBJ1-6; D gene ambiguous. Germline CDR1 is SGHRS and CDR2 is YFSETQ. The CDR3 length is 12 residues. Deletions cut 3 bases from V and 10 bases from J, with 8 bases between. The CDR3 region is CASSYGESPLHF. CDR3 in DNA: TGCGCCAGCAGCTACGGAGAGTCACCCCTCCACTTT.

The genes are TRBV7-2 and TRBJ1-1, with TRBD1 as a possible D gene (6 bases). Between the trimmed V and J ends, which lost 0 bases and 6 bases, there was a span of 11 bases. The germline V gene has CDR1 SGHTA and CDR2 FQGNSA. This CDR3 has 14 residues. CDR3 bases: TGTGCCAGCAGCTTAGCCTGGGACAAATCTGAAGCTTTCTTT. Translating gives CASSLAWDKSEAFF.